This T cell receptor (beta chain) was observed in a study of Ad26.COV2.S vaccination and SARS-CoV-2 variants. Overall study: The COV1001 Ad26.COV2.S trial arm included the donor.

Points from the study as a whole: Substantial breadth was reported for post-vaccination spike-specific CD8+ and CD4+ T cells. Breadth measured for non-spike TCRs was similar across vaccine and placebo recipients.

Notes on this clone: Its specificity is unknown.

Treatment given: around 19 received Ad26.COV2.S at low or high dose, single or two shots; roughly five received placebo; per-sample allocation not given. Vaccine and placebo recipients were sampled on day 63 after the first injection. Adults aged 18-55 years in Boston included the donor. The CDR3 totals 13 residues. The germline V and J ends were trimmed by 0 bases and 7 bases, with 9 bases remaining between them. Germline V gene sequence: CDR1 MGHRA, CDR2 YSYEKL. Assay: immunoSEQ multiplex PCR; the TCRdb copy retains only in-frame clones and omits some. The table includes about 390,000 clones, 88% detected once.

This material consisted of peripheral blood, taken in a trial of Ad26.COV2.S vaccine versus placebo. This clonotype originated in a person aged 18-60 years who received the Ad26.COV2.S COVID-19 vaccine or a placebo. The J gene is TRBJ1-2, the V gene TRBV4-1; no firm D call. CDR3 loop: CASSQDPAFGYTF. CDR3 sequence (DNA): TGCGCCAGCAGCCAAGATCCAGCTTTTGGCTACACCTTC.